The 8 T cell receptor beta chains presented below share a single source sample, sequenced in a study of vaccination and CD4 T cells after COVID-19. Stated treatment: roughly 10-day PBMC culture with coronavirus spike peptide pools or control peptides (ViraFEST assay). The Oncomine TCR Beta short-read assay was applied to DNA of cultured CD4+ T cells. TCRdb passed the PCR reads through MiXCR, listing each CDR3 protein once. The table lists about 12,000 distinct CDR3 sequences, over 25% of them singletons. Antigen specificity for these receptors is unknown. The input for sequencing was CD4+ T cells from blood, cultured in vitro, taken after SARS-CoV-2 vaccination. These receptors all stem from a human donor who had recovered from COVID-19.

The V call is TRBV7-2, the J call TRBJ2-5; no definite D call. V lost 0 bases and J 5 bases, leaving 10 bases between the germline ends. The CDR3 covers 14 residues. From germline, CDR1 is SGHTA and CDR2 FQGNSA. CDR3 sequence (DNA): TGTGCCAGCAGCTTAGCGGCGCCGAGGGAGACCCAGTACTTC. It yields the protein CASSLAAPRETQYF.

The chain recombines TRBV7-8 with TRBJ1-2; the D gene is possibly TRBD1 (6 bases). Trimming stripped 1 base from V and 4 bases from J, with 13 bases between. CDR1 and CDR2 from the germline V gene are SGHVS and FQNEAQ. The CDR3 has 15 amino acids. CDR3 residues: CASSLEQGEGYGYTF. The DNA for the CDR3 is TGTGCCAGCAGCTTAGAACAGGGAGAAGGCTATGGCTACACCTTC. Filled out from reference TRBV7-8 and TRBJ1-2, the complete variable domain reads GAGVSQSPRYKVAKRGQDVALRCDPISGHVSLFWYQQALGQGPEFLTYFQNEAQLDKSGLPSDRFFAERPEGSVSTLKIQRTQQEDSAVYLCASSLEQGEGYGYTFGSGTRLTVV.

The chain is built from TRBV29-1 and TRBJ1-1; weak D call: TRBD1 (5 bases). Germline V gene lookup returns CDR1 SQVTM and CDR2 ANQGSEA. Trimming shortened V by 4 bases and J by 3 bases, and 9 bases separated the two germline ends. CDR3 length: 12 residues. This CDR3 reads CSVGRGDTEAFF. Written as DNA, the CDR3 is TGCAGCGTTGGGAGGGGTGACACTGAAGCTTTCTTT.

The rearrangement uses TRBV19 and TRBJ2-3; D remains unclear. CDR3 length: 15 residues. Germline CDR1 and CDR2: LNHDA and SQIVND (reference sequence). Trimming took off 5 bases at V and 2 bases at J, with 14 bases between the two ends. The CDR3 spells CASSEWQVITDTQYF. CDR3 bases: TGTGCCAGTAGTGAGTGGCAGGTGATCACAGATACGCAGTATTTT.

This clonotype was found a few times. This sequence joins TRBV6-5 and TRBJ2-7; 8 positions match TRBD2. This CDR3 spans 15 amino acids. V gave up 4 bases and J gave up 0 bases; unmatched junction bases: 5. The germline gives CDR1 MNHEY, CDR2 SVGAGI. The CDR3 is CASSSWAGGSYEQYF. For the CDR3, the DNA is TGTGCCAGCAGTTCCTGGGCGGGGGGCTCCTACGAGCAGTACTTC.

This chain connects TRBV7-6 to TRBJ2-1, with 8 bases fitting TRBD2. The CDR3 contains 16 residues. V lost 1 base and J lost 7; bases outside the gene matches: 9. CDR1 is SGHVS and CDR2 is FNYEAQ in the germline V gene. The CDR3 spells CASSLGTPGGGNEQFF. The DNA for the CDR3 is TGTGCCAGCAGCTTAGGGACCCCGGGAGGGGGGAATGAGCAGTTCTTC.

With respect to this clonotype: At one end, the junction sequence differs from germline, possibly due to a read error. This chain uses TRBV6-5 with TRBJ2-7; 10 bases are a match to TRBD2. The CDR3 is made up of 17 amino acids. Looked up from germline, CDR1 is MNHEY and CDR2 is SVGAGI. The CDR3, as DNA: TGTGTCAGCAGTTACTCGAGAGCGGGAGGGCCGTCTTACGAGCAGTACTTC. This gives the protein CVSSYSRAGGPSYEQYF.

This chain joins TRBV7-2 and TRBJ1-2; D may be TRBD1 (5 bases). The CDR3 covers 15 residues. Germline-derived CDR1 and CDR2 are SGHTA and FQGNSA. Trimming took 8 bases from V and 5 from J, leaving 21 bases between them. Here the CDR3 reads CASGGGEGLRYGYTF. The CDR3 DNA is TGTGCCAGCGGGGGGGGGGAGGGACTGAGATATGGCTACACCTTC.